Given below is one T cell receptor beta chain in context. As processed by the authors: Reference gene primers were amplified, and this amplification served to estimate nucleated cell counts. Here immunoSEQ multiplex PCR was the method, and the copy in TCRdb shows in-frame clones only, minus some. The V and J calls and clone size are taken from that table; D and trimming were inferred from the DNA. Of under 300,000 clones detected, roughly 86% appear once; the ten largest clones hold around 0.78%. The data originate from a study of blood T cell repertoires in COVID-19. Background on the study: The origin of the acute and convalescent COVID-19 samples was the United States, Italy and Spain.

The V and J ends lost 2 bases and 0 bases, in that order; junction bases with no gene match: 5. Germline loops: CDR1 MNHEY, CDR2 SMNVEV (reference sequence). This CDR3 has 18 amino acids. Sequencing was performed on peripheral blood. The rearrangement links TRBV27 to TRBJ2-7, with 15 bases identical to TRBD2. The clonotype originates from a woman aged 25 to 45 with acute or convalescent COVID-19. In nucleotides, the CDR3 is TGTGCCAGCAGTTTAAGAGGGACTAGCGGGAGGAGCTCCTACGAGCAGTACTTC. Its protein is CASSLRGTSGRSSYEQYF.